Each of the 11 T cell receptor beta chains below was sequenced from the same sample in a study of T cells after yellow fever vaccination. TCRdb recomputed calls from the 5' RACE reads with MiXCR, one row per CDR3 protein. The sample includes a few hundred thousand distinct CDR3 sequences, around 4.3% of them seen just once. Here the sequenced sample was PBMCs, taken 15 days after the yellow fever booster vaccination. These receptors came from a man between 18 and 35 years old who received the YFV17D yellow fever vaccine.

This clonotype has a count of ten or more. The V and J genes are TRBV4-3 and TRBJ2-5; 9 bases align to TRBD2. Germline trimming cut 0 bases from V and 1 base from J; bases unmatched to any gene: 3. Looked up from germline, CDR1 is LGHNA and CDR2 is YSLEER. This CDR3 spans 16 amino acids. The CDR3 here is CASSQDGTSLQETQYF. In DNA form, the CDR3 reads TGCGCCAGCAGCCAAGATGGGACTAGCCTCCAAGAGACCCAGTACTTC.

This clonotype was recorded many times. V is TRBV6-1 and J is TRBJ1-2, with TRBD1 matching over 9 bases. This CDR3 has 14 amino acids. V was clipped by 4 bases and J by 6 bases; unmatched bases: 6. CDR1 is MNHNS, CDR2 SASEGT, per germline. The DNA for the CDR3 is TGTGCCAGCAGTGTCTTACAGGGGGCCCATGGCTACACCTTC. Protein product: CASSVLQGAHGYTF.

Only a few counts were recorded for this clonotype. The chain recombines TRBV20-1 with TRBJ2-5, with D uncertain. This CDR3 comprises 14 residues. CDR1 and CDR2 from the germline V gene are DFQATT and SNEGSKA (reference sequence). Trimming shortened V by 0 bases and J by 2 bases, and 10 bases separated the two germline ends. The CDR3 nucleotides read TGCAGTGCTAGAGATAGCCAGAGACAAGAGACCCAGTACTTC. This sequence encodes CSARDSQRQETQYF.

The chain uses TRBV6-2 or TRBV6-3 and TRBJ2-1, with D maybe TRBD1 (5 bases). Germline assignment: CDR1 MNHEY and CDR2 SVGEGT. This CDR3 has 12 amino acids. The V gene lost 8 bases and the J gene lost 8 bases, with 13 bases spanning the gap. CDR3 amino acids: CASGRQSDEQFF. The CDR3 DNA reads TGTGCCAGCGGGCGACAGTCTGATGAGCAGTTCTTC.

This clonotype occurred a few times. The genes are TRBV4-3 and TRBJ2-4; 10 bases are shared with TRBD1. The V and J ends lost 0 bases and 7 bases, in that order; junction bases with no gene match: 9. Germline CDR1 reads LGHNA; CDR2 reads YSLEER. This CDR3 has 17 amino acids. The CDR3 region has the DNA TGCGCCAGCAGCCAAGAGGGGACAGGGGCCGATTTGAACATTCAGTACTTC. Residues: CASSQEGTGADLNIQYF.

This clonotype turned up a few times. The CDR3: CASSLPGFTDTQYF. DNA of the CDR3: TGTGCCAGCAGCTTGCCAGGTTTCACAGATACGCAGTATTTT. The chain is built from TRBV5-6 and TRBJ2-3; D is unresolved. The CDR3 sequence is 14 residues long. The germline V gene encodes CDR1 SGHDT and CDR2 YYEEEE. V lost 1 base, J lost 2 bases, and 8 bases lay in between.

This clonotype was seen ten or more times. The chain employs TRBV4-3 and TRBJ2-7; 7 bases map to TRBD1. The V and J ends lost 4 bases and 2 bases, in that order; junction bases with no gene match: 14. There are 17 residues in the CDR3. Germline CDR1 and CDR2: LGHNA and YSLEER. Written as DNA, the CDR3 is TGCGCCAGCAGCCGGGGACCCGCAGGGACAGAGGCCTACGAGCAGTACTTC. The encoded protein is CASSRGPAGTEAYEQYF.

This clonotype was found a few times. The rearrangement joins TRBV19 to TRBJ1-1; D gene unclear. Germline values: CDR1 LNHDA, CDR2 SQIVND (reference sequence). The CDR3 runs to 14 residues. With 1 base removed from V and 2 bases from J, the gap between germline ends came to 8 bases. CDR3 in amino acids: CASSIGTANTEAFF. The CDR3 bases are TGTGCCAGTAGTATAGGTACAGCTAACACTGAAGCTTTCTTT.

In this sample, this clonotype turned up many times. The CDR3 region has the DNA TGCAGCGTTGACTCCGGGACACATCATCGGGAGACCCAGTACTTC. Translated, it gives CSVDSGTHHRETQYF. The rearrangement joins TRBV29-1 to TRBJ2-5, with a possible D match to TRBD1 (6 bases). This CDR3 has 15 amino acids. CDR1 SQVTM and CDR2 ANQGSEA come from the germline V gene. V was trimmed by 3 bases and J by 5 bases, leaving 19 bases between them.

The V gene is TRBV4-1, the J gene TRBJ1-1; D is unclear. There are 14 residues in the CDR3. Germline V CDR1 and CDR2: MGHRA, YSYEKL. Trimming shortened V by 6 bases and J by 1 base, and 12 bases separated the two germline ends. The chain's CDR3 is CASRGPLRNTEAFF. The CDR3 nucleotides read TGCGCCAGCAGGGGCCCGCTTCGGAACACTGAAGCTTTCTTT.

The chain links TRBV7-2 to TRBJ1-1; weak D call: TRBD1 (6 bases). This CDR3 contains 18 residues. Germline V gene lookup returns CDR1 SGHTA and CDR2 FQGNSA. The V end lost 3 bases, the J end lost 4 bases, and 24 bases lay between the germline ends. CDR3 residues: CASSFPATGWKVGTEAFF. In nucleotides, the CDR3 is TGTGCCAGCAGCTTTCCAGCGACAGGCTGGAAGGTTGGCACTGAAGCTTTCTTT.